One and the same sample provided the 15 T cell receptor beta chains below, sequenced in a study of blood T cell repertoires in COVID-19. TCRdb's copy holds only in-frame clones and misses some; the assay was immunoSEQ multiplex PCR. The table has some 220,000 clones, 80% to 95% seen once. The sample taken for sequencing was peripheral blood. Receptors were obtained from a young man with COVID-19, enrolled during active disease.

This clone was counted once. The genes are TRBV5-6 and TRBJ1-2, with D maybe TRBD1 (6 bases). The CDR3 totals 15 residues. Germline-derived CDR1 and CDR2 are SGHDT and YYEEEE. The V gene lost 0 bases and the J gene lost 7 bases, with 16 bases spanning the gap. This chain's CDR3 is CASSLAQTGGFGYTF. CDR3 nucleotides: TGTGCCAGCAGCTTGGCCCAGACAGGAGGTTTTGGCTACACCTTC.

The chain has TRBV6-5 and TRBJ2-5, with 11 bases fitting TRBD2. CDR1 is MNHEY and CDR2 is SVGAGI in the germline V gene. The V segment lost 8 bases and the J segment 4 bases; nucleotides outside the gene matches: 6. This CDR3 comprises 14 residues. Written as DNA, the CDR3 is TGTGCCAGCTTTAGCGGGGGGGCTTCAGAGACCCAGTACTTC. Protein: CASFSGGASETQYF.

The chain recombines TRBV9 with TRBJ2-1, with D possibly being TRBD1 (7 bases). Germline CDR1 SGDLS, CDR2 YYNGEE. V shed 3 bases and J shed 1 base, with 14 bases lying between them. The CDR3 is 16 amino acids. The CDR3 DNA follows: TGTGCCAGCAGCGGGGCGGAGGGGGCTTCCTACAATGAGCAGTTCTTC. Translated: CASSGAEGASYNEQFF.

CDR3 region: CASSQDSEKLFF. The CDR3 coding sequence is TGTGCCAGCAGCCAAGATAGTGAAAAACTGTTTTTT. The rearrangement uses TRBV3-1 (or the pseudogene TRBV3-2) and TRBJ1-4; no reliable D call. Germline values: CDR1 LGHDT, CDR2 YNNKEL (reference sequence). Deletions cut 0 bases from V and 7 bases from J, with 3 bases between. CDR3 length equals 12 residues.

The genes are TRBV11-2 and TRBJ1-2; 9 positions agree with TRBD1. CDR1 SGHAT and CDR2 FQNNGV come from the germline V gene. V lost 1 base and J lost 2; bases outside the gene matches: 2. The CDR3 spans 15 residues. The CDR3 DNA follows: TGTGCCAGCAGCTTAGGAGGGACAGGGAACTATGGCTACACCTTC. Translation: CASSLGGTGNYGYTF.

The V and J genes are TRBV29-1 and TRBJ1-6; TRBD1 matches at 7 bases. J was trimmed by 10 bases and V by 6 bases; bases with no gene match: 9. This CDR3 has 13 amino acids. Germline assignment: CDR1 SQVTM and CDR2 ANQGSEA. CDR3: CSVGQSMGSPLHF. CDR3 DNA: TGCAGCGTGGGACAGTCTATGGGGTCACCCCTCCACTTT. The variable domain in full, completed from reference TRBV29-1 and TRBJ1-6, reads SAVISQKPSRDICQRGTSLTIQCQVDSQVTMMFWYRQQPGQSLTLIATANQGSEATYESGFVIDKFPISRPNLTFSTLTVSNMSPEDSSIYLCSVGQSMGSPLHFGNGTRLTVT.

The V and J genes are TRBV6-1 and TRBJ1-5, with D possibly TRBD1 on 5 matching bases. CDR1 is MNHNS and CDR2 is SASEGT in the germline V gene. Trimming stripped 0 bases from V and 6 bases from J, with 21 bases between. This CDR3 has 18 amino acids. CDR3 loop: CASSEAISGRGGSQPQHF. The CDR3 bases are TGTGCCAGCAGTGAAGCGATCTCGGGGAGGGGAGGAAGTCAGCCCCAGCATTTT.

The rearrangement links TRBV6-1 to TRBJ1-5; D perhaps matches TRBD1 (6 bases). This CDR3 is 18 amino acids long. V was trimmed by 4 bases and J by 0 bases, leaving 19 bases between them. CDR1 and CDR2 (germline): MNHNS, SASEGT. CDR3 residues: CASSATHRDTYSNQPQHF. The CDR3 DNA is TGTGCCAGCAGTGCGACGCACCGGGACACCTATAGCAATCAGCCCCAGCATTTT.

DNA of the CDR3: TGTGCCAGCAGTTATCGGACTGGGACAGTCGGGGGCTACACCTTC. Encoded protein: CASSYRTGTVGGYTF. The J gene is TRBJ1-2, the V gene TRBV6-5; TRBD1 matches 7 bases. This CDR3 is 15 amino acids long. Germline CDR1 is MNHEY and CDR2 is SVGAGI. J gave up 8 bases and V 3 bases, and 12 bases lay outside the gene matches.

The CDR3 sequence: CASSSGQGAGNEQFF. The CDR3 nucleotides read TGCGCCAGCAGCTCGGGACAGGGGGCGGGGAATGAGCAGTTCTTC. The V gene is TRBV5-1, the J gene TRBJ2-1, with 12 positions matching TRBD1. Losses at the gene ends were 3 bases for V and 7 bases for J; bases not matched to a gene: 5. The CDR3 has 15 residues. The germline V gene has CDR1 SGHRS and CDR2 YFSETQ. Combining the CDR3 with reference TRBV5-1 and TRBJ2-1 gives the whole variable domain KAGVTQTPRYLIKTRGQQVTLSCSPISGHRSVSWYQQTPGQGLQFLFEYFSETQRNKGNFPGRFSGRQFSNSRSEMNVSTLELGDSALYLCASSSGQGAGNEQFFGPGTRLTVL.

The chain uses TRBV11-1 and TRBJ1-1, with a tentative D call TRBD1 (5 bases). The V gene's germline CDR1 is SGHAT and CDR2 FQDESV (reference sequence). The CDR3 covers 16 residues. V was pared by 2 bases and J by 1 base, with 14 bases between. CDR3 coding DNA: TGTGCCAGCAGCTTAATTTTGCAGGGATCGAACACTGAAGCTTTCTTT. This codes for CASSLILQGSNTEAFF.

This clone was detected only once. The chain uses TRBV5-1 and TRBJ1-2, with TRBD1 matching 7 bases. V gave up 4 bases and J gave up 6 bases; unmatched junction bases: 6. In germline, CDR1 is SGHRS, CDR2 YFSETQ. The CDR3 runs 13 residues. CDR3 in DNA: TGCGCCAGCAGCCCAGACAGGGTGAATGGCTACACCTTC. Translating gives CASSPDRVNGYTF.

The rearrangement links TRBV4-1 to TRBJ1-6; D is uncertain. V was clipped by 2 bases and J by 16 bases, with 15 bases between them. This CDR3 is 13 amino acids long. The germline V gene has CDR1 MGHRA and CDR2 YSYEKL. CDR3 bases: TGCGCCAGCAGCCAAAGCCCCCCGAGTCTTCTCCACTTT. Its translation is CASSQSPPSLLHF.

The chain recombines TRBV7-2 with TRBJ1-2, with TRBD1 as a possible D gene (6 bases). The germline gives CDR1 SGHTA, CDR2 FQGNSA. CDR3 length equals 12 residues. Between the trimmed V and J ends, which lost 5 bases and 4 bases, there was a span of 8 bases. The CDR3 sequence: CASSRDIYGYTF. Written as DNA, the CDR3 is TGTGCCAGCAGCCGGGACATCTATGGCTACACCTTC. Full variable domain (outside the CDR3, taken from reference TRBV7-2 and TRBJ1-2): GAGVSQSPSNKVTEKGKDVELRCDPISGHTALYWYRQSLGQGLEFLIYFQGNSAPDKSGLPSDRFSAERTGGSVSTLTIQRTQQEDSAVYLCASSRDIYGYTFGSGTRLTVV.

This clone is a singleton in its sample. The chain uses TRBV18 and TRBJ2-4, with 10 bases matching TRBD1. The CDR3 covers 15 residues. The germline gives CDR1 KGHSH, CDR2 LQKENI. V lost 2 bases, J lost 4 bases, and 2 bases stayed unmatched. CDR3 in DNA: TGTGCCAGCTCACCATGGACAGGGGGGAAAAACATTCAGTACTTC. This codes for CASSPWTGGKNIQYF.